This TCR beta chain was sequenced during a study of T cell responses to AZD1222 COVID-19 vaccine. Turning to the study itself: Pooled together were second doses at about 4 or about 12 weeks. Study results and caveats: Seropositivity was recorded at baseline in only six AZD1222 recipients.

The germline V gene has CDR1 MDHEN and CDR2 SYDVKM. The CDR3 extends over 13 amino acids. Trimming shortened V by 3 bases and J by 6 bases, and 9 bases separated the two germline ends. Sequencing was performed with immunoSEQ multiplex PCR; in TCRdb, only in-frame clones are kept and a portion is missing. The sample lists roughly 100,000 clones, over 75% occurring once. Comment on this clone: Its antigen is not known.

This sample comprised peripheral blood, obtained on day 0 of AZD1222 vaccination. The receptor comes from an adult in good health. This chain uses TRBV28 with TRBJ2-1; D is perhaps TRBD2 (7 bases). CDR3 sequence: CASSLAGANEQFF. CDR3 nucleotide sequence: TGTGCCAGCAGTTTGGCGGGGGCCAATGAGCAGTTCTTC.